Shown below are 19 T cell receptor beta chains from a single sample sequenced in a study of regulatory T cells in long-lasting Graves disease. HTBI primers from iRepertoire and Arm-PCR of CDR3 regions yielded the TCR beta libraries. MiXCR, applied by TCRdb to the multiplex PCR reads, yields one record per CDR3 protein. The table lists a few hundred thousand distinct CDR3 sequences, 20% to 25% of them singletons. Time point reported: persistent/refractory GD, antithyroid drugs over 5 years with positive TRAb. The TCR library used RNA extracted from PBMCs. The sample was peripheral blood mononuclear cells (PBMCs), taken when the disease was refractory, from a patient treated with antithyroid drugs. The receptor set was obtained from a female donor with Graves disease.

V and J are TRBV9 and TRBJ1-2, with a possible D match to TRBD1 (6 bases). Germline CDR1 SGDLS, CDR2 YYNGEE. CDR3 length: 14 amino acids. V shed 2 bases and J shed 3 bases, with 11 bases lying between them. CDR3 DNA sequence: TGTGCCAGCAGCGTCACACAGGGTGACTATGGCTACACCTTC. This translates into CASSVTQGDYGYTF.

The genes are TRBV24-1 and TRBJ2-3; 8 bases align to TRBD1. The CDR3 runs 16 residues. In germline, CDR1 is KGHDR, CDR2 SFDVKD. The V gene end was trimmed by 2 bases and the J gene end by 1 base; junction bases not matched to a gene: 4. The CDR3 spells CATSDSTGVGTDTQYF. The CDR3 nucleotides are TGTGCCACCAGTGATTCGACAGGGGTCGGCACAGATACGCAGTATTTT.

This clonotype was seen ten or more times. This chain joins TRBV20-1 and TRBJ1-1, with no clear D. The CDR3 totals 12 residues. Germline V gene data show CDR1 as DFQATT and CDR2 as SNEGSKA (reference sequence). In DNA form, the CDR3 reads TGCAGAGCCAAGGGTAGGAACACTGAAGCTTTCTTT. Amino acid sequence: CRAKGRNTEAFF.

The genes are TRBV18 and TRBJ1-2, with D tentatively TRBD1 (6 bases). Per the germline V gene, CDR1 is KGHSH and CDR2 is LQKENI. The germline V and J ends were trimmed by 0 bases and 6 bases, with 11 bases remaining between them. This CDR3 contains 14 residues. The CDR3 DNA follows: TGTGCCAGCTCACCACCTCGGGGGCGAAATGGCTACACCTTC. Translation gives CASSPPRGRNGYTF.

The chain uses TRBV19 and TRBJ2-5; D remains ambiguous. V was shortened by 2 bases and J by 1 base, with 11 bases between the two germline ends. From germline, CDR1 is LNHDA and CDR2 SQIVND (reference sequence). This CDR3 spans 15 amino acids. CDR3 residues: CASSIRSWSQETQYF. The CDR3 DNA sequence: TGTGCCAGTAGTATACGGAGCTGGTCCCAAGAGACCCAGTACTTC.

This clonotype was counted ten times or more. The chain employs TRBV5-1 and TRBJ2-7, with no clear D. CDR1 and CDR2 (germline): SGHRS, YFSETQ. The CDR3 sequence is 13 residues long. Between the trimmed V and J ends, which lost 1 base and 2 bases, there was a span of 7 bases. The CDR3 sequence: CASSLSLTYEQYF. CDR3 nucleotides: TGCGCCAGCAGCTTGAGCCTAACCTACGAGCAGTACTTC.

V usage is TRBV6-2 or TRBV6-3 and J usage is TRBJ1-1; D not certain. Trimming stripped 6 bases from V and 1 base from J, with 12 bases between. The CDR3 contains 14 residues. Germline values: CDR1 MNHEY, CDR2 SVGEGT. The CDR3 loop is CASSHLTENTEAFF. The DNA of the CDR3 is TGTGCCAGCAGCCACTTGACTGAGAACACTGAAGCTTTCTTT.

This CDR3 reads CASSVGLAGNTGELFF. The DNA of the CDR3 is TGTGCCAGCAGCGTAGGCCTAGCGGGTAACACCGGGGAGCTGTTTTTT. The gene calls are TRBV9 and TRBJ2-2; 8 bases fit TRBD2. Germline V gene lookup returns CDR1 SGDLS and CDR2 YYNGEE. CDR3 length: 16 amino acids. The junction had 3 bases not matched to a gene; V was cut back by 0 bases and J by 2 bases. The whole variable domain, remainder taken from reference TRBV9 and TRBJ2-2, is DSGVTQTPKHLITATGQRVTLRCSPRSGDLSVYWYQQSLDQGLQFLIQYYNGEERAKGNILERFSAQQFPDLHSELNLSSLELGDSALYFCASSVGLAGNTGELFFGEGSRLTVL.

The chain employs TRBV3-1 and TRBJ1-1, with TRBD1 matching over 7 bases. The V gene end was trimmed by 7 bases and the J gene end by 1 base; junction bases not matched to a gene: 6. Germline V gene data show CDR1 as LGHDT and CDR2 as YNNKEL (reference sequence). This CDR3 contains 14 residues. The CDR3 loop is CASTRQGSNTEAFF. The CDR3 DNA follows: TGTGCCAGCACGAGACAGGGATCGAACACTGAAGCTTTCTTT.

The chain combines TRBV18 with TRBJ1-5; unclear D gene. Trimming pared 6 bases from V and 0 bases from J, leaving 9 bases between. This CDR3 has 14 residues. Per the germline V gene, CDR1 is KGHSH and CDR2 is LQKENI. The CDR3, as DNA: TGTGCCAGCTCGAGGGAGTATAGCAATCAGCCCCAGCATTTT. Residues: CASSREYSNQPQHF.

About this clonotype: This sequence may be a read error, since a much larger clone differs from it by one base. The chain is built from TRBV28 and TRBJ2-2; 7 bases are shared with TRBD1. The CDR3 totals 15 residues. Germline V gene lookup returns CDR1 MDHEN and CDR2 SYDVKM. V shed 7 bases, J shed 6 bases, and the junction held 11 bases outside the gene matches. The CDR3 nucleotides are TGTGCCAGCAAAAGACAGGGTCGAAAGGCCGGGGAGCTGTTTTTT. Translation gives CASKRQGRKAGELFF.

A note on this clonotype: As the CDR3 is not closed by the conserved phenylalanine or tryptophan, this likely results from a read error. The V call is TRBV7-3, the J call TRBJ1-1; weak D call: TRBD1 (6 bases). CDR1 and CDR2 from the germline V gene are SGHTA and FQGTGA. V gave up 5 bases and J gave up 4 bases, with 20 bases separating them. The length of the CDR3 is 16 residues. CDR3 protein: CASSPQPGDLGTEAFL. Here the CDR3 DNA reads TGTGCCAGCAGCCCGCAACCAGGGGATCTAGGCACTGAAGCTTTCCTT.

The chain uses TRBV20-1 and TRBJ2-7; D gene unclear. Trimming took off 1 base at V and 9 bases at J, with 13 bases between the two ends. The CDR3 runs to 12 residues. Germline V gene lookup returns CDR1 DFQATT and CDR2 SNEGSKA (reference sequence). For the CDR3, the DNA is TGCAGTGCTAGAGTTGACGGAGTCGGGCAGTACTTC. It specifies CSARVDGVGQYF.

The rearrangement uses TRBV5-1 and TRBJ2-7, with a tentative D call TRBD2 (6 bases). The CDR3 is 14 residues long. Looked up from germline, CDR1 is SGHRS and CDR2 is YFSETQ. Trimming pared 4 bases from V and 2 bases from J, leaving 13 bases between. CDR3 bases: TGCGCCAGCAGCCTCACTAGCAGACCCTACGAGCAGTACTTC. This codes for CASSLTSRPYEQYF.

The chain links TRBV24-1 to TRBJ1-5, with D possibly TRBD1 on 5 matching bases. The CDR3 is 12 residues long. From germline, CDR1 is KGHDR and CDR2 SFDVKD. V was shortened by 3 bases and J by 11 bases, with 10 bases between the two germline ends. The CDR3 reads CATSDDGTSQHF. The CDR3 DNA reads TGTGCCACCAGTGATGATGGGACGTCCCAGCATTTT.

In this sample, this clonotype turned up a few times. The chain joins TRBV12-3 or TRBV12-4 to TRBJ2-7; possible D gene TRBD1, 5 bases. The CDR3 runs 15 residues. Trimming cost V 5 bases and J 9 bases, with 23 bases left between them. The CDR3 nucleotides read TGTGCCAGCAGTCCAACGAACAGGTCCCCTAAGGCGCAGTACTTC. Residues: CASSPTNRSPKAQYF.

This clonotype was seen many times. The DNA of the CDR3 is TGTGCCAGCAGTGGTGCGGAGTACAATGAGCAGTTCTTC. Its translation is CASSGAEYNEQFF. This chain links TRBV6-1 with TRBJ2-1; D not certain. The germline gives CDR1 MNHNS, CDR2 SASEGT. V was shortened by 4 bases and J by 4 bases, with 8 bases between the two germline ends. The CDR3 length is 13 residues.

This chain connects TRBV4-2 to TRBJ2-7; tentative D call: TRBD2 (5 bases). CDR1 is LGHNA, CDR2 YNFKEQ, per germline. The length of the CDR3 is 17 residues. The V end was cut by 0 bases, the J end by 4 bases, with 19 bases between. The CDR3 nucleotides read TGTGCCAGCAGCCAAGAATTAACGATCGGACTCGCGTACGAGCAGTACTTC. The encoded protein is CASSQELTIGLAYEQYF.

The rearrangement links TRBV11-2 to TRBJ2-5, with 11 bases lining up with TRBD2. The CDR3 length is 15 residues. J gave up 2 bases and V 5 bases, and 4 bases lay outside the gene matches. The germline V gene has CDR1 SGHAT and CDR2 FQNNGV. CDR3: CASSTGLAVQETQYF. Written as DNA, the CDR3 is TGTGCCAGCAGCACGGGACTAGCGGTACAAGAGACCCAGTACTTC.